Each of the 25 T cell receptor beta chains below was sequenced from the same sample in a study of CD8 T cells in ankylosing spondylitis. The study's findings and limits: Seven to nine highly homologous variants made up a TCR beta motif that seemed to typify ankylosing spondylitis blood.

Each CDR3 protein is one row after TCRdb ran MiXCR on the 5' RACE reads. Among 200,000 to 250,000 distinct CDR3 sequences listed, 5.5% to 7.5% were seen once. These receptors have no known antigen. The sample taken for sequencing was blood, either unsorted or a sorted T cell fraction (not recorded which). The receptor set was obtained from a male donor with ankylosing spondylitis.

This clonotype was counted many times. The rearrangement links TRBV24-1 to TRBJ1-1; D ambiguous. CDR3 size: 16 residues. Per the germline V gene, CDR1 is KGHDR and CDR2 is SFDVKD. Trimming pared 0 bases from V and 2 bases from J, leaving 12 bases between. The CDR3 here is CATSDLRDTSNTEAFF. CDR3 bases: TGTGCCACCAGTGATTTGCGGGATACCTCAAACACTGAAGCTTTCTTT.

This clonotype was seen repeatedly, ten times or more. The chain employs TRBV4-2 and TRBJ2-7, with D unclear. V lost 0 bases, J lost 3 bases, and 9 bases lay in between. CDR1 is LGHNA and CDR2 is YNFKEQ in the germline V gene. The CDR3 spans 14 residues. Written as DNA, the CDR3 is TGTGCCAGCAGCCAAGATTTACCCAACTACGAGCAGTACTTC. Amino acids: CASSQDLPNYEQYF.

This clonotype was counted many times. The chain couples TRBV9 to TRBJ2-2; D call uncertain. Trimming took off 0 bases at V and 1 base at J, with 10 bases between the two ends. The CDR3 extends over 16 amino acids. Germline lookup yields CDR1 SGDLS and CDR2 YYNGEE. CDR3 coding DNA: TGTGCCAGCAGCGTAGAACTGGGCCTGAACACCGGGGAGCTGTTTTTT. As protein: CASSVELGLNTGELFF. The full variable domain, with the rest looked up from reference TRBV9 and TRBJ2-2, is DSGVTQTPKHLITATGQRVTLRCSPRSGDLSVYWYQQSLDQGLQFLIQYYNGEERAKGNILERFSAQQFPDLHSELNLSSLELGDSALYFCASSVELGLNTGELFFGEGSRLTVL.

This clonotype was seen repeatedly, ten times or more. V and J are TRBV4-3 and TRBJ2-1, with 8 bases that match TRBD2. Germline trimming cut 2 bases from V and 8 bases from J; bases unmatched to any gene: 11. Germline CDR1 reads LGHNA; CDR2 reads YSLEER. The CDR3 has 16 residues. In DNA, the CDR3 is TGCGCCAGCAGCCAAAGCTTCGGGAGGGCCGAACATGAGCAGTTCTTC. It specifies CASSQSFGRAEHEQFF.

This clonotype was found many times. The rearrangement uses TRBV28 and TRBJ2-7, with 10 positions matching TRBD2. The junction had 10 bases not matched to a gene; V was cut back by 3 bases and J by 2 bases. This CDR3 region has 17 residues. CDR1 and CDR2 from the germline V gene are MDHEN and SYDVKM. The CDR3 sequence is CASSFDPGLAGAYEQYF. As DNA, the CDR3 is TGTGCCAGCAGTTTCGATCCGGGCCTAGCGGGGGCCTACGAGCAGTACTTC. Filled out from reference TRBV28 and TRBJ2-7, the complete variable domain reads DVKVTQSSRYLVKRTGEKVFLECVQDMDHENMFWYRQDPGLGLRLIYFSYDVKMKEKGDIPEGYSVSREKKERFSLILESASTNQTSMYLCASSFDPGLAGAYEQYFGPGTRLTVT.

In this sample, this clonotype turned up many times. The rearrangement joins TRBV5-6 to TRBJ2-6; D gene unclear. Germline V gene lookup returns CDR1 SGHDT and CDR2 YYEEEE. This CDR3 region has 14 residues. Between the trimmed V and J ends, which lost 1 base and 2 bases, there was a span of 4 bases. This CDR3 is CASSLSAGANVLTF. Written as DNA, the CDR3 is TGTGCCAGCAGCTTGTCCGCTGGGGCCAACGTCCTGACTTTC. The variable domain in full, completed from reference TRBV5-6 and TRBJ2-6, reads DAGVTQSPTHLIKTRGQQVTLRCSPKSGHDTVSWYQQALGQGPQFIFQYYEEEERQRGNFPDRFSGHQFPNYSSELNVNALLLGDSALYLCASSLSAGANVLTFGAGSRLTVL.

V is TRBV30 and J is TRBJ2-3; D unclear. CDR1 and CDR2 (germline): GTSNPN, SVGIG (reference sequence). The CDR3 contains 16 residues. Trimming shortened V by 3 bases and J by 3 bases, and 19 bases separated the two germline ends. The DNA of the CDR3 is TGTGCCTGGAGGGGCCGTGCCCACGAGTGGACAGATACGCAGTATTTT. Translating gives CAWRGRAHEWTDTQYF.

The table lists this clonotype with many counts. The rearrangement joins TRBV11-2 to TRBJ2-3; 8 bases align to TRBD1. Germline CDR1 reads SGHAT; CDR2 reads FQNNGV. This CDR3 spans 15 amino acids. The trim removed 3 bases at V and 5 bases at J, leaving 7 bases unmatched. The CDR3 loop is CASSFFQGAKDTQYF. CDR3 nucleotide sequence: TGTGCCAGCAGCTTTTTCCAGGGGGCGAAAGATACGCAGTATTTT.

This clonotype was picked up many times. The rearrangement joins TRBV11-2 to TRBJ2-5; D is unresolved. Trimming took off 5 bases at V and 5 bases at J, with 15 bases between the two ends. CDR3 length equals 14 residues. Germline-derived CDR1 and CDR2 are SGHAT and FQNNGV. CDR3 sequence reads: CASSGIGKRETQYF. The CDR3 DNA reads as TGTGCCAGCAGCGGTATAGGTAAACGGGAGACCCAGTACTTC.

This clonotype came up a few times. The chain recombines TRBV25-1 with TRBJ1-5; TRBD1 is a possible D gene (5 bases). The CDR3 loop spans 13 amino acids. V was cut by 4 bases and J by 7 bases, with 11 bases left in between. CDR1 and CDR2 from the germline V gene are MGHDK and SYGVNS. CDR3 sequence reads: CASSGAKGQPQHF. The CDR3 region has the DNA TGTGCCAGCAGTGGGGCCAAGGGGCAGCCCCAGCATTTT.

This clonotype was observed at least ten times. J is TRBJ2-7 and V is TRBV20-1, with D perhaps being TRBD1 or TRBD2 (5 bases each). Germline values: CDR1 DFQATT, CDR2 SNEGSKA (reference sequence). Trimming pared 4 bases from V and 0 bases from J, leaving 13 bases between. The CDR3 length is 14 residues. The chain's CDR3 is CSAKELGASYEQYF. The CDR3 DNA follows: TGCAGTGCTAAAGAACTAGGGGCCTCCTACGAGCAGTACTTC.

This clonotype showed up many times. The chain is built from TRBV3-1 and TRBJ2-1; D remains ambiguous. CDR1 and CDR2 (germline): LGHDT, YNNKEL (reference sequence). Trimming pared 0 bases from V and 0 bases from J, leaving 9 bases between. There are 16 residues in the CDR3. The DNA for the CDR3 is TGTGCCAGCAGCCAAGACAAGTTGAGCTCCTACAATGAGCAGTTCTTC. Its protein is CASSQDKLSSYNEQFF.

This clonotype was seen many times. The CDR3, as DNA: TGTGCCAGCAGTTACTCTGGGGGCCCGAACACTGAAGCTTTCTTT. Its protein is CASSYSGGPNTEAFF. The gene calls are TRBV6-5 and TRBJ1-1, with a tentative D call TRBD1 (6 bases). Germline CDR1 and CDR2: MNHEY and SVGAGI. This CDR3 region has 15 residues. Between the trimmed V and J ends, which lost 0 bases and 1 base, there was a span of 9 bases.

This clonotype was seen repeatedly, ten times or more. The rearrangement uses TRBV20-1 and TRBJ2-7; D tentatively fits TRBD1 or TRBD2 (5 bases each). The V gene's germline CDR1 is DFQATT and CDR2 SNEGSKA (reference sequence). CDR3 length equals 13 residues. The V end lost 4 bases, the J end lost 2 bases, and 12 bases lay between the germline ends. As DNA, the CDR3 is TGCAGTGCTACCGCAGGGACCCCCTACGAGCAGTACTTC. Protein sequence: CSATAGTPYEQYF.

This clonotype was recorded a few times. The V and J genes are TRBV19 and TRBJ2-1; TRBD2 is a possible D gene (6 bases). CDR1 is LNHDA and CDR2 is SQIVND in the germline V gene (reference sequence). CDR3 length: 18 residues. V lost 3 bases, J lost 0 bases, and 18 bases lay in between. The CDR3 DNA follows: TGTGCCAGTAGTATTTCCGGGAGTGACTTCTCCTCCTACAATGAGCAGTTCTTC. Protein sequence: CASSISGSDFSSYNEQFF.

This clonotype was recorded many times. J is TRBJ2-2 and V is TRBV5-5; 11 nucleotides align to TRBD2. Germline CDR1 SGHKS, CDR2 YYEKEE (reference sequence). The junction had 5 bases not matched to a gene; V was cut back by 2 bases and J by 2 bases. CDR3 length: 17 amino acids. CDR3 sequence (DNA): TGTGCCAGCAGCTTAACGGGACTAGCGGTTAACACCGGGGAGCTGTTTTTT. Its protein product is CASSLTGLAVNTGELFF.

This clonotype was picked up many times. One end of the junction fails to match germline, which may point to a read error. This sequence joins TRBV7-7 and TRBJ2-5; possible D gene TRBD2, 6 bases. Germline V gene data show CDR1 as SSHAT and CDR2 as FNYEAQ (reference sequence). This CDR3 is built from 14 residues. This CDR3 is CASSPLGLQETQYF. In DNA, the CDR3 is TGTGCTAGCAGCCCCCTGGGACTTCAAGAGACCCAGTACTTC.

This clonotype was observed many times. V usage is TRBV27 and J usage is TRBJ2-2, with 9 nucleotides matching TRBD1. Germline CDR1 is MNHEY and CDR2 is SMNVEV (reference sequence). The CDR3 runs 15 residues. J gave up 7 bases and V 7 bases, and 10 bases lay outside the gene matches. DNA for the CDR3: TGTGCCAGCACCCCCCGGACAGGGGTGATCGGGGAGCTGTTTTTT. It encodes CASTPRTGVIGELFF.

The chain combines TRBV14 with TRBJ2-7; the match to TRBD2 covers 8 bases. Losses at the gene ends were 4 bases for V and 2 bases for J; bases not matched to a gene: 10. This CDR3 has 16 amino acids. Germline-derived CDR1 and CDR2 are SGHDN and FVKESK. CDR3 sequence (DNA): TGTGCCAGCAGCCCTAACATAGCGGGATACACCTACGAGCAGTACTTC. This translates into CASSPNIAGYTYEQYF.

The sample holds many counts of this clonotype. The chain links TRBV5-1 to TRBJ1-1; D remains ambiguous. V dropped 1 base and J dropped 1 base, with 11 bases sitting between them. The CDR3 has 15 amino acids. Germline CDR1 and CDR2: SGHRS and YFSETQ. Written as DNA, the CDR3 is TGCGCCAGCAGCTTGAGGGCACCCGCGAACACTGAAGCTTTCTTT. Protein: CASSLRAPANTEAFF.

This clonotype occurred many times. The chain is built from TRBV4-3 and TRBJ1-1, with 8 bases lining up with TRBD1. This CDR3 is 17 amino acids long. After removal of 0 bases from V and 4 bases from J, the junction contained 10 bases not matched to a gene. Germline V gives CDR1 LGHNA, CDR2 YSLEER. CDR3 DNA sequence: TGCGCCAGCAGCCAAGACAGGGAAGTCGGGACAGGCACTGAAGCTTTCTTT. It translates to CASSQDREVGTGTEAFF.

The rearrangement uses TRBV7-2 and TRBJ2-3; D perhaps matches TRBD2 (5 bases). Germline CDR1 and CDR2: SGHTA and FQGNSA. The CDR3 is 14 amino acids. With 5 bases removed from V and 2 bases from J, the gap between germline ends came to 11 bases. The CDR3 sequence is CASSNREYTDTQYF. For the CDR3, the DNA is TGTGCCAGCAGCAACCGGGAATACACAGATACGCAGTATTTT.

At least ten counts were recorded for this clonotype. The chain recombines TRBV6-1 with TRBJ2-1, with 9 bases lining up with TRBD2. After removal of 5 bases from V and 1 base from J, the junction contained 6 bases not matched to a gene. CDR3 length equals 16 residues. Germline lookup yields CDR1 MNHNS and CDR2 SASEGT. The CDR3 loop is CASSPFSGSSYNEQFF. CDR3 DNA: TGTGCCAGCAGTCCTTTTAGCGGGAGTTCCTACAATGAGCAGTTCTTC.

This clonotype was seen repeatedly, ten times or more. CDR3 nucleotides: TGCGCCAGCAGCCAAGACCCGGGACTCTTGTTGGATGGCTACACCTTC. This translates into CASSQDPGLLLDGYTF. This chain connects TRBV4-3 to TRBJ1-2; TRBD1 might be the D (5 bases). Trimming left V 0 bases short and J 6 bases short, with 17 bases between. This CDR3 is built from 16 residues. Per germline, CDR1 LGHNA and CDR2 YSLEER.

This clonotype occurred a few times. The chain joins TRBV5-1 to TRBJ2-1, with D possibly matching TRBD1 (5 bases). The germline V and J ends were trimmed by 4 bases and 0 bases, with 11 bases remaining between them. The CDR3 is 15 residues long. Germline values: CDR1 SGHRS, CDR2 YFSETQ. The CDR3 here is CASSQYRSSYNEQFF. In DNA, the CDR3 is TGCGCCAGCAGCCAATACAGGAGCTCCTACAATGAGCAGTTCTTC. Full variable domain (remainder filled in from reference TRBV5-1 and TRBJ2-1): KAGVTQTPRYLIKTRGQQVTLSCSPISGHRSVSWYQQTPGQGLQFLFEYFSETQRNKGNFPGRFSGRQFSNSRSEMNVSTLELGDSALYLCASSQYRSSYNEQFFGPGTRLTVL.